This entry is about one T cell receptor (beta chain). What it binds is unknown. This specimen comes from a study of Ad26.COV2.S vaccination and SARS-CoV-2 variants. For the study at large: Donor was assigned to the Ad26.COV2.S arm of trial COV1001. The study gave Ad26.COV2.S intramuscularly, once or twice 56 days apart.

Profiled with immunoSEQ multiplex PCR; TCRdb holds only in-frame clones, not every one. The table includes hundreds of thousands of clones, approximately 88% detected once. Treatment: 19 received Ad26.COV2.S at low or high dose, single or two shots; 5 received placebo; per-sample allocation not given. Collection of the samples took place on day 63 after the first injection of vaccine or placebo. General study results and limits: Vaccine recipients showed a spike-specific TCR breadth that was higher than in placebo recipients. It was found that vaccine and placebo recipients had similar non-spike TCR breadth.

Germline V lookup: CDR1 LNHDA, CDR2 SQIVND (reference sequence). The CDR3 consists of 13 residues. With 3 bases removed from V and 5 bases from J, the gap between germline ends came to 10 bases. Sequences were derived from peripheral blood, sampled in a trial of Ad26.COV2.S vaccine versus placebo. This receptor was taken from a person aged 18-65 years who received the Ad26.COV2.S COVID-19 vaccine or a placebo. The J gene is TRBJ2-5, the V gene TRBV19; possibly TRBD1 or TRBD2 for D (5 bases each). In nucleotides, the CDR3 is TGTGCCAGTAGTATGGCAGGGACGGAGACCCAGTACTTC. Encoded protein: CASSMAGTETQYF.